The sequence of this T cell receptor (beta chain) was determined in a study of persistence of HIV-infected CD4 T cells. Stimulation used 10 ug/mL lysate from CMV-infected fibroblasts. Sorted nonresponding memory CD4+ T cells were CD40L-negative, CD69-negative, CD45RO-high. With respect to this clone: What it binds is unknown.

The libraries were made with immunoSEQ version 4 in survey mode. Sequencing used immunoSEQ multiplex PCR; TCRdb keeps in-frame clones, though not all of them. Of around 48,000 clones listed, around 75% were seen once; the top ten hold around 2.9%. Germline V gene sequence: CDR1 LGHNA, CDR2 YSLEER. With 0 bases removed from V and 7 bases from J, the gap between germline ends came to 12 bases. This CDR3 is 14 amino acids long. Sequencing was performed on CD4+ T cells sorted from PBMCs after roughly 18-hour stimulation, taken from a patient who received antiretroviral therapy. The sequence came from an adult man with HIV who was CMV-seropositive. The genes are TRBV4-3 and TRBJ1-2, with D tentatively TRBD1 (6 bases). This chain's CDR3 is CASSQDGRGLGYTF. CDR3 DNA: TGCGCCAGCAGCCAAGATGGGCGGGGGCTTGGCTACACCTTC.